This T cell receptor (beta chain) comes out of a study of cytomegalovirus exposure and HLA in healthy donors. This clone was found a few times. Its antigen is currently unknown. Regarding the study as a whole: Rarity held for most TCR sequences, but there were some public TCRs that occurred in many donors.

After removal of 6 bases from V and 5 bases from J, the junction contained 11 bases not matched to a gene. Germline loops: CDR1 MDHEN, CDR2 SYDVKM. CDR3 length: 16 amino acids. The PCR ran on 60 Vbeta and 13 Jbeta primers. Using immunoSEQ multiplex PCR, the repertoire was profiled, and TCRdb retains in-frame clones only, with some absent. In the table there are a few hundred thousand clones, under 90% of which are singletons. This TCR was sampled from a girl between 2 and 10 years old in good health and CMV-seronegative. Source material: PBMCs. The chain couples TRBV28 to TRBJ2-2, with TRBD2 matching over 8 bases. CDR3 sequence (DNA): TGTGCCAGCAGCCCGTTCGGGAGGGGAGGAACCGGGGAGCTGTTTTTT. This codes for CASSPFGRGGTGELFF. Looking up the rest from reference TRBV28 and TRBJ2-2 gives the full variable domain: DVKVTQSSRYLVKRTGEKVFLECVQDMDHENMFWYRQDPGLGLRLIYFSYDVKMKEKGDIPEGYSVSREKKERFSLILESASTNQTSMYLCASSPFGRGGTGELFFGEGSRLTVL.